This is a list of T cell receptor beta chains from one sample in a study of CD8 T cells in ankylosing spondylitis. TCRdb reprocessed the 5' RACE reads with MiXCR, giving one entry per CDR3 protein. The data contain about 260,000 distinct CDR3 sequences, 20% to 30% of them singletons. The specimen sequenced was blood, either unsorted or a sorted T cell fraction (not recorded which). The receptors shown here come from a male donor with ankylosing spondylitis or in good health (not recorded which). Both conserved end residues are trimmed from each CDR3.

V gene: TRBV27; J gene: TRBJ2-5; CDR3 protein: ASSPFLGGGAKETQY
V gene: TRBV29-1; J gene: TRBJ1-1; CDR3 protein: SVGNATGTGVNTEAF
V gene: TRBV12-3/TRBV12-4; J gene: TRBJ2-5; CDR3 protein: ASSLNSLETQY
V gene: TRBV9; J gene: TRBJ2-1; CDR3 protein: ASSVTGTGYNEQF
V gene: TRBV10-3; J gene: TRBJ2-3; CDR3 protein: AISVPASGGAGVVDTQY
V gene: TRBV9; J gene: TRBJ1-1; CDR3 protein: ASSPSRTGGIWNTEAF
V gene: TRBV20-1; J gene: TRBJ2-3; CDR3 protein: SAPGPGTDTQY
V gene: TRBV24-1; J gene: TRBJ1-2; CDR3 protein: ATSDGTVANYGYT
V gene: TRBV5-5; J gene: TRBJ2-6; CDR3 protein: ASSLDGTQLSGANVLT
V gene: TRBV20-1; J gene: TRBJ2-3; CDR3 protein: SASISGGASADTQY
V gene: TRBV12-3/TRBV12-4; J gene: TRBJ1-5; CDR3 protein: ASSLHGQLDQPQH
V gene: TRBV29-1; J gene: TRBJ1-1; CDR3 protein: SVRYRGPNTEAF
V gene: TRBV20-1; J gene: TRBJ2-7; CDR3 protein: SAIPDSSYEQY
V gene: TRBV7-3; J gene: TRBJ2-1; CDR3 protein: ASSLTGVAGWDEQF
V gene: TRBV5-1; J gene: TRBJ2-7; CDR3 protein: ASSLGGKPYEQY
V gene: TRBV7-8; J gene: TRBJ2-7; CDR3 protein: ASSLERYRDRQN
V gene: TRBV21-1; J gene: TRBJ2-3; CDR3 protein: ASTKWRDTWNTDTQY
V gene: TRBV20-1; J gene: TRBJ2-3; CDR3 protein: SARGQGASDTQY
V gene: TRBV4-2; J gene: TRBJ2-7; CDR3 protein: ASSPKWGEPTYEQY
V gene: TRBV20-1; J gene: TRBJ2-3; CDR3 protein: SPKGPTGRSTDTQY
V gene: TRBV29-1; J gene: TRBJ2-4; CDR3 protein: SVGQNIQY
V gene: TRBV20-1; J gene: TRBJ2-5; CDR3 protein: SALAAGGQETQY
V gene: TRBV2; J gene: TRBJ2-3; CDR3 protein: ASRTGGPPDTQY
V gene: TRBV10-1; J gene: TRBJ2-6; CDR3 protein: ASSEGSGANVLT
V gene: TRBV10-2; J gene: TRBJ2-1; CDR3 protein: ASTRESDEQF
V gene: TRBV4-2; J gene: TRBJ1-1; CDR3 protein: ASSQDSPDTEAF
V gene: TRBV20-1; J gene: TRBJ2-5; CDR3 protein: SPGYQETQY
V gene: TRBV12-3/TRBV12-4; J gene: TRBJ2-1; CDR3 protein: ASRTLGTGYNEQF
V gene: TRBV11-3; J gene: TRBJ1-3; CDR3 protein: ASSLLGQGRSGNTIY
V gene: TRBV6-1; J gene: TRBJ2-7; CDR3 protein: ASSLAGTGRGDYEQY
V gene: TRBV20-1; J gene: TRBJ2-3; CDR3 protein: SASPASGGAMRADTQY
V gene: TRBV20-1; J gene: TRBJ2-7; CDR3 protein: SASDRWASGGGYEQY
V gene: TRBV18; J gene: TRBJ2-1; CDR3 protein: ASSPLSGEAYNEQF
V gene: TRBV12-3/TRBV12-4; J gene: TRBJ2-7; CDR3 protein: ASSLGTGTVSYEQY
V gene: TRBV4-1; J gene: TRBJ1-2; CDR3 protein: ASSQALAWRVGGYT